The sequence of this TCR beta chain was determined in a study of T cell changes during pregnancy in multiple sclerosis. With 3 bases clipped from V and 9 bases from J, the junction kept 17 bases outside the gene matches. This CDR3 has 16 residues. Germline-derived CDR1 and CDR2 are SGHDT and YYEEEE. Data came from immunoSEQ multiplex PCR; TCRdb stores just in-frame clones and leaves some out. The table has about 68,000 clones, 91% seen once. The sequences come from peripheral blood, collected in the first trimester of pregnancy. This TCR was sampled from a female donor with multiple sclerosis, enrolled in a pregnancy study. This chain uses TRBV5-6 with TRBJ1-1, with TRBD1 matching 7 bases. The CDR3: CASSSTGEAPAEKAFF. In DNA form, the CDR3 reads TGTGCCAGCAGCTCCACAGGGGAGGCCCCCGCGGAAAAAGCTTTCTTT. Variable domain in full (rest from reference TRBV5-6 and TRBJ1-1): DAGVTQSPTHLIKTRGQQVTLRCSPKSGHDTVSWYQQALGQGPQFIFQYYEEEERQRGNFPDRFSGHQFPNYSSELNVNALLLGDSALYLCASSSTGEAPAEKAFFGQGTRLTVV.